These T cell receptor beta chains were read from a single sample in a study of T cell responses to AZD1222 COVID-19 vaccine. Some clones are missing from TCRdb's copy, which holds only in-frame ones; the method was immunoSEQ multiplex PCR. This table holds tens of thousands of clones, about 90% found once. The sample was peripheral blood, taken on day 0 of AZD1222 vaccination. The receptor set was obtained from an adult in good health. The CDR3 runs from the conserved cysteine through the conserved F or W. D genes are given only for firm matches. Clone size is not always given. Where it is, it says once, few, many or a class for expanded clones.

V	J	length	size	D	DNA	CDR3
TRBV27	TRBJ2-6	15	NA	NA	TGTGCCAGCAGTTTATTAGGGTTCGGGGCCAACGTCCTGACTTTC	CASSLLGFGANVLTF
TRBV30	TRBJ1-1	18	NA	NA	TGTGCCTGGAGTGTAGAGAAATGGCCCTACTCCTTGAACACTGAAGCTTTCTTT	CAWSVEKWPYSLNTEAFF
TRBV2	TRBJ2-1	11	NA	NA	TGTGCCAGCAGTGCGGGCAGTGAGCAGTTCTTC	CASSAGSEQFF
TRBV5-1	TRBJ1-6	16	NA	TRBD1	TGCGCCAGCAGCTTCGGACCGACAGGGGGTAATTCACCCCTCCACTTT	CASSFGPTGGNSPLHF
TRBV3-1/TRBV3-2	TRBJ2-2	14	once	NA	TGTGCCAGCACCCGGGGGCAGGTCACCGGGGAGCTGTTTTTT	CASTRGQVTGELFF
TRBV30	TRBJ1-3	14	NA	NA	TGTGCCTGGAGAGCATTCGGGCAGGGAAACACCATATATTTT	CAWRAFGQGNTIYF
TRBV7-9	TRBJ1-4	13	NA	NA	TGTGCCAGCGACCGGACCGAGAATGAAAAACTGTTTTTT	CASDRTENEKLFF
TRBV6-5	TRBJ2-1	14	NA	NA	TGTGCCAGCAGTTACAGGGGGGGTTACAATGAGCAGTTCTTC	CASSYRGGYNEQFF
TRBV3-1/TRBV3-2	TRBJ2-2	15	NA	NA	TGTGCCAGCAGCCAAGCAATGATGAACACCGGGGAGCTGTTTTTT	CASSQAMMNTGELFF
TRBV4-1	TRBJ1-2	16	few	TRBD1	TGCGCCAGCAGCCAAGATTCGTCAGGGGGCAGCTATGGCTACACCTTC	CASSQDSSGGSYGYTF
TRBV9	TRBJ2-2	15	NA	TRBD2	TGTGCCAGCAGCATGGGACTAGCAGACACCGGGGAGCTGTTTTTT	CASSMGLADTGELFF
TRBV6-4	TRBJ2-3	13	NA	TRBD2	TGTGCCAGCAGTGTGGCGGGAGGAGATACGCAGTATTTT	CASSVAGGDTQYF
TRBV7-8	TRBJ2-7	14	few	NA	TGTGCCAGCAGCTTAGTACTGGGAGAGGTCGAGCAGTACTTC	CASSLVLGEVEQYF
TRBV20-1	TRBJ2-7	13	NA	NA	TGCAGTGCTAGTCGCGGAGTGGGGCTCGAGCAGTACTTC	CSASRGVGLEQYF
TRBV18	TRBJ2-7	16	NA	NA	TGTGCCAGCTCGGCCTCGGCCCAGGGGTGGGCCTACGAGCAGTACTTC	CASSASAQGWAYEQYF
TRBV27	TRBJ1-5	14	NA	TRBD1	TGTGCCACGGCTTGGACAGGGGGAAATCAGCCCCAGCATTTT	CATAWTGGNQPQHF
TRBV18	TRBJ2-7	13	NA	NA	TGTGCCAGCTCGCCCTCAGGCCTCTACGAGCAGTACTTC	CASSPSGLYEQYF
TRBV3-1/TRBV3-2	TRBJ1-1	12	NA	NA	TGTGCCAGCAGCCGGGGAGGCACTGAAGCTTTCTTT	CASSRGGTEAFF
TRBV5-1	TRBJ2-1	16	NA	NA	TGCGCCAGCAGCTCAGGTAGCGGATTCTCCTACAATGAGCAGTTCTTC	CASSSGSGFSYNEQFF
TRBV6-1	TRBJ2-4	18	NA	NA	TGTGCCAGCAGTGATCGATCCTTCCTGGTTCCGGGCAAAAACATTCAGTACTTC	CASSDRSFLVPGKNIQYF
TRBV27	TRBJ2-1	13	medium-sized	NA	TGTGCCAGCAGTTCCACCTCTGGGAATGAGCAGTTCTTC	CASSSTSGNEQFF
TRBV9	TRBJ2-5	14	NA	NA	TGTGCCAGCAGCCCCCGGGTCAGCGGGGAGACCCAGTACTTC	CASSPRVSGETQYF
TRBV10-3	TRBJ2-2	15	NA	NA	TGTGCCATCAGTGCGGGTGGGTCCGACACCGGGGAGCTGTTTTTT	CAISAGGSDTGELFF
TRBV6-5	TRBJ2-3	14	NA	TRBD2	TGTGCCAGCGATCTAGCGGGGGAAACAGATACGCAGTATTTT	CASDLAGETDTQYF
TRBV7-3	TRBJ2-3	17	NA	NA	TGTGCCAGCAGCGCCACAGGAAGGAGGGGCGCAACAGATACGCAGTATTTT	CASSATGRRGATDTQYF
TRBV2	TRBJ2-5	15	NA	TRBD1	TGTGCCAGCAGGACCTCTAGGGACAGGGGTGAGACCCAGTACTTC	CASRTSRDRGETQYF
TRBV5-1	TRBJ1-2	15	NA	NA	TGCGCCAGCAGCTTGGTCCTGGGAAACAACTATGGCTACACCTTC	CASSLVLGNNYGYTF
TRBV19	TRBJ1-5	16	NA	TRBD1	TGTGCCAGTACCCCGACAGGGAAGAGGGGCAATCAGCCCCAGCATTTT	CASTPTGKRGNQPQHF
TRBV7-8	TRBJ1-2	13	NA	NA	TGTGCCAGCAGCCCCACCCGGATCTATGGCTACACCTTC	CASSPTRIYGYTF
TRBV7-9	TRBJ1-6	14	NA	TRBD1	TGTGCCAGCAGCCCGGACAGGGGGAGTTCACCCCTCCACTTT	CASSPDRGSSPLHF
TRBV6-5	TRBJ1-1	14	once	NA	TGTGCCAGCAGTAACAACCGGGACATAACTGAAGCTTTCTTT	CASSNNRDITEAFF
TRBV12-3/TRBV12-4	TRBJ1-2	12	NA	NA	TGTGCCAGCAGTTTCCCGGGGTATGGCTACACCTTC	CASSFPGYGYTF
TRBV5-1	TRBJ2-2	16	NA	TRBD2	TGCGCCAGCAGAATAAGCGGGAGGGCCGGCGGCGGGGAGCTGTTTTTT	CASRISGRAGGGELFF
TRBV10-3	TRBJ1-2	12	NA	NA	TGTGCCATCAGTGAGTCAGGCTGGGGCTACACCTTC	CAISESGWGYTF
TRBV30	TRBJ1-2	13	NA	TRBD1	TGTGCCTGGAGTGTACGGACAGGTGGGGGCTACACCTTC	CAWSVRTGGGYTF
TRBV6-7	TRBJ1-4	15	NA	NA	TGTGCCAGCATCCGGGGGATAAGGACTAATGAAAAACTGTTTTTT	CASIRGIRTNEKLFF
TRBV10-3	TRBJ2-1	13	NA	TRBD1	TGTGCCATCAGTGCCGGGACAGAGAATGAGCAGTTCTTC	CAISAGTENEQFF
TRBV27	TRBJ2-7	16	NA	TRBD2	TGTGCCAGCAGTACCACCTTTAGCGGGAGGGCCTACGAGCAGTACTTC	CASSTTFSGRAYEQYF
TRBV7-2	TRBJ2-2	15	NA	TRBD1	TGTGCCAGCAGCGCCACGGGACAGGAAGCCGGGGAGCTGTTTTTT	CASSATGQEAGELFF
TRBV7-8	TRBJ2-3	14	NA	NA	TGTGCCAGCAGCCGAGGACACGAGACAGATACGCAGTATTTT	CASSRGHETDTQYF
TRBV7-8	TRBJ2-7	11	once	NA	TGTGCCAGCAGCCCTGGCTGGGTGGAGTACTTC	CASSPGWVEYF
TRBV4-1	TRBJ1-1	15	NA	NA	TGCGCCAGCAGCGCTGCTCATCTGGCAGACACTGAAGCTTTCTTT	CASSAAHLADTEAFF
TRBV7-9	TRBJ1-5	16	NA	TRBD1	TGTGCCAGCAGCCCCAACAGCGGGGACAGAAATCAGCCCCAGCATTTT	CASSPNSGDRNQPQHF
TRBV5-1	TRBJ1-6	14	NA	NA	TGCGCCAGCAGCTTGGACAGCCTTAATTCACCCCTCCACTTT	CASSLDSLNSPLHF
TRBV5-1	TRBJ2-3	19	NA	TRBD2	TGCGCCAGCAGCTCGGCCCTAGCGGGAGGGTTTTCTAGCACAGATACGCAGTATTTT	CASSSALAGGFSSTDTQYF
TRBV5-1	TRBJ1-1	14	NA	NA	TGCGCCAGCAGCTTGGTAGCAGCAGACACTGAAGCTTTCTTT	CASSLVAADTEAFF
TRBV14	TRBJ2-7	13	NA	NA	TGTGCCAGCAGCCAAGTCGGGTCCTACGAGCAGTACTTC	CASSQVGSYEQYF
TRBV19	TRBJ2-3	17	NA	TRBD2	TGTGCCAGTAGTAGACTAGCGGGAGGGATGGGCACAGATACGCAGTATTTT	CASSRLAGGMGTDTQYF